The T cell receptor (beta chain) under discussion was sequenced for a study of cytomegalovirus exposure and HLA in healthy donors. About the research overall: The study's early data release held approximately 91 million unique TCRs from HLA-typed donors. General study results and limits: Per a later analysis, about 18,000 TCR beta sequences showed association with HLA alleles at 0.05 false discovery rate. A previous analysis found most TCR beta V segments productive roughly 90% or roughly 30% of the time.

This clone was found a few times. Antigen: not known. PCR amplification relied on 60 Vbeta primers (plus 13 Jbeta primers). Generated by immunoSEQ multiplex PCR, the TCRdb table keeps only in-frame clones and is missing some. The sample includes some 80,000 clones, around 78% seen only once; the top ten take 5.5% to 7.5%. Sequenced material: PBMCs. The TCR originated in a young man in good health and CMV-seropositive.

CDR3 protein: CASSSDSINQPQHF. CDR3 DNA sequence: TGTGCCAGTAGTTCGGACAGCATCAATCAGCCCCAGCATTTT. The chain employs TRBV19 and TRBJ1-5; tentative D call: TRBD1 (6 bases). The CDR3 is 14 residues long. Germline loops: CDR1 LNHDA, CDR2 SQIVND (reference sequence). V lost 5 bases to trimming and J lost 3 bases, with 11 bases between them. Supplemented by reference TRBV19 and TRBJ1-5, the full variable domain reads DGGITQSPKYLFRKEGQNVTLSCEQNLNHDAMYWYRQDPGQGLRLIYYSQIVNDFQKGDIAEGYSVSREKKESFPLTVTSAQKNPTAFYLCASSSDSINQPQHFGDGTRLSIL.